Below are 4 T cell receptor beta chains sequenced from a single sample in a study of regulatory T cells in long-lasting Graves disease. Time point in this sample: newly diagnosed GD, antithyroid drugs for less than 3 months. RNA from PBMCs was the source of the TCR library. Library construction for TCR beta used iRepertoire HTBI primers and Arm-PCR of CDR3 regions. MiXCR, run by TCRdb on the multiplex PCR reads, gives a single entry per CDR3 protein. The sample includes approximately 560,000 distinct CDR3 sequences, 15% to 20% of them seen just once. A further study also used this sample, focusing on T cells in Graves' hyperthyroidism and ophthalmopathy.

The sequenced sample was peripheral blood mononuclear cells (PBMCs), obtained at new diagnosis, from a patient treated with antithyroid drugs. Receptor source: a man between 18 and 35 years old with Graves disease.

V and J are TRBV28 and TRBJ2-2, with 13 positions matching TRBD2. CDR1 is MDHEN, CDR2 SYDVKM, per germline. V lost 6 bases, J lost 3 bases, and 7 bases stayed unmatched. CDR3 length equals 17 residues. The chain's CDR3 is CASSALGLAGDTGELFF. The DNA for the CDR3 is TGTGCCAGCAGCGCCCTCGGACTAGCGGGAGACACCGGGGAGCTGTTTTTT.

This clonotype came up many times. CDR3 in DNA: TGTGCCAGCAGCTTAGCAATTGGTTCGGAGACCCAGTACTTC. Protein product: CASSLAIGSETQYF. V gene TRBV13 combines with J gene TRBJ2-5; D unclear. Trimming shortened V by 1 base and J by 5 bases, and 11 bases separated the two germline ends. Germline loops: CDR1 PRHDT, CDR2 FYEKMQ (reference sequence). The CDR3 contains 14 residues.

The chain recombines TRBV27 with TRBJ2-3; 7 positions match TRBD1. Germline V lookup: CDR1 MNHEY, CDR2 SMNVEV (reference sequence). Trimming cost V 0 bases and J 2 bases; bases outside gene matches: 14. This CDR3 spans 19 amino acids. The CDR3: CASSLSRVTRTGYTDTQYF. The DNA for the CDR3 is TGTGCCAGCAGTTTATCGAGGGTAACCAGGACAGGATACACAGATACGCAGTATTTT.

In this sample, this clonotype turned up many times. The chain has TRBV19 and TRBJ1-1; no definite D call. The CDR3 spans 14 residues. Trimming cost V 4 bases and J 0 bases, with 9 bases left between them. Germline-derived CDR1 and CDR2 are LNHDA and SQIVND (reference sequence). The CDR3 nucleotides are TGTGCCAGTAGTACTCAGGTTTTGAACACTGAAGCTTTCTTT. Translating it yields CASSTQVLNTEAFF. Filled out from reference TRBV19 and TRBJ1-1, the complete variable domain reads DGGITQSPKYLFRKEGQNVTLSCEQNLNHDAMYWYRQDPGQGLRLIYYSQIVNDFQKGDIAEGYSVSREKKESFPLTVTSAQKNPTAFYLCASSTQVLNTEAFFGQGTRLTVV.